This T cell receptor (beta chain) is drawn from a study of spatial heterogeneity in lung cancer. Germline lookup yields CDR1 SGHKS and CDR2 YYEKEE (reference sequence). V was pared by 4 bases and J by 0 bases, with 3 bases of the junction left unmatched. There are 14 residues in the CDR3. This clonotype has only a few counts. Indicated time point: sample taken at primary tumor resection. Each molecule of TCR cDNA was tagged with one unique molecular identifier. MiXCR, applied by TCRdb to the 5' RACE reads, yields one record per CDR3 protein. The repertoire has tens of thousands of distinct CDR3 sequences, approximately 8.1% of them found once; the top ten carry 6.8%.

The source was PBMCs, collected at surgery. This chain uses TRBV5-5 with TRBJ2-5; 7 bases are shared with TRBD1. This clonotype was obtained from a male donor with early-stage non-small cell lung cancer. CDR3 DNA sequence: TGTGCCAGCAGCCTTACAGGGGACCAAGAGACCCAGTACTTC. This gives the protein CASSLTGDQETQYF.